This T cell receptor (beta chain) emerged from a study of shared clonotypes between healthy human individuals. The assay was immunoSEQ multiplex PCR, and TCRdb's table has in-frame clones only and misses some. The data show 2.3 million or so clones, 80% to 95% seen once. The source is a man aged 18 to 35 in good health. Some clones in this sample may be carry-over from other donors' samples. The sequencing sample was made of naive CD4+ T cells from PBMCs. Indicated subset: CD45RA+ positively selected.

The CDR3 here is CASSSGTSPSGNIQYF. In DNA, the CDR3 is TGTGCCAGCAGCTCCGGGACTAGCCCTTCGGGAAACATTCAGTACTTC. The chain employs TRBV7-3 and TRBJ2-4; 9 bases match TRBD2. CDR1 and CDR2 (germline): SGHTA, FQGTGA. The ends lost 4 bases at V and 6 bases at J; junction bases unmatched: 10. The CDR3 covers 16 residues.